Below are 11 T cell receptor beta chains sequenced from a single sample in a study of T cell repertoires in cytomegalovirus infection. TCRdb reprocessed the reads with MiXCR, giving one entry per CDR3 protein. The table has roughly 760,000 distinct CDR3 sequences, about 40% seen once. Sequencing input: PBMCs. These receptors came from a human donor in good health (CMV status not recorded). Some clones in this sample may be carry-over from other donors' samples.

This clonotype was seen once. The CDR3 DNA follows: TGTGCCAGCAGTTTCCACGGCCCCCAGCATTTT. It translates to CASSFHGPQHF. The chain uses TRBV12-3 or TRBV12-4 and TRBJ1-5; no reliable D call. There are 11 residues in the CDR3. With 3 bases removed from V and 10 bases from J, the gap between germline ends came to 7 bases.

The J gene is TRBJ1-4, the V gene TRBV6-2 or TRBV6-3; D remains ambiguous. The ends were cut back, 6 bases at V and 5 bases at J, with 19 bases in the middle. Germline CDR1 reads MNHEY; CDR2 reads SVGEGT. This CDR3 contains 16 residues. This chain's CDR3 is CASSRRVLMGNEKLFF. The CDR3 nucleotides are TGTGCCAGCAGCCGACGGGTCTTAATGGGCAATGAAAAACTGTTTTTT.

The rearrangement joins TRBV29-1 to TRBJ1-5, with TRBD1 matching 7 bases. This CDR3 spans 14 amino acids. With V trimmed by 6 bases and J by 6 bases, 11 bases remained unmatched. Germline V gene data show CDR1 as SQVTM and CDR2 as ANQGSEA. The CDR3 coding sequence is TGCAGCGTGGCAGGGGGAACTTCGAGTCAGCCCCAGCATTTT. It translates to CSVAGGTSSQPQHF.

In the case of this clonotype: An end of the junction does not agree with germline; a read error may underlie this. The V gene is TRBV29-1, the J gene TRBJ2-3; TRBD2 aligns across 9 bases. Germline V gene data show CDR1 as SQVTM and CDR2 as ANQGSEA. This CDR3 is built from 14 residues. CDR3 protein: CSVVRGGAADTPYF. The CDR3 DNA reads TGCAGCGTTGTTCGCGGGGGGGCGGCAGATACGCCGTATTTT.

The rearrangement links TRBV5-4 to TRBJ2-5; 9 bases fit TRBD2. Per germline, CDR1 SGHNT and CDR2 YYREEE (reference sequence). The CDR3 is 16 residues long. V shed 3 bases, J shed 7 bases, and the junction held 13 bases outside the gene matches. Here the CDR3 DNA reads TGTGCCAGCAGCTCTCGCCGACTAGCGGTGGGCGGGACCCAGTACTTC. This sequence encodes CASSSRRLAVGGTQYF.

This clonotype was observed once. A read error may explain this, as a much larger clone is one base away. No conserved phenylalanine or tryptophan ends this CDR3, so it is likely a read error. The CDR3 region has the DNA TGTGCCAGCAGCTTAGACAGGGGAGGCTACGAGCAGTACTCC. Its translation: CASSLDRGGYEQYS. The chain couples TRBV7-8 to TRBJ2-7, with D possibly TRBD1 on 7 matching bases. The CDR3 loop spans 14 amino acids. Germline V gene lookup returns CDR1 SGHVS and CDR2 FQNEAQ. The V end lost 1 base, the J end lost 3 bases, and 10 bases lay between the germline ends.

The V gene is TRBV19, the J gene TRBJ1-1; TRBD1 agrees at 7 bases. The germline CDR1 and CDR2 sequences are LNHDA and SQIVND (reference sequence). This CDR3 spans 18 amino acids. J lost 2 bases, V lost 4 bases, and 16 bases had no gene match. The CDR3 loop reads CASSKKGTEAPVNTEAFF. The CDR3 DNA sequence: TGTGCCAGTAGTAAAAAGGGGACAGAGGCCCCTGTTAACACTGAAGCTTTCTTT. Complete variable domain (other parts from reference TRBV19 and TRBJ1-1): DGGITQSPKYLFRKEGQNVTLSCEQNLNHDAMYWYRQDPGQGLRLIYYSQIVNDFQKGDIAEGYSVSREKKESFPLTVTSAQKNPTAFYLCASSKKGTEAPVNTEAFFGQGTRLTVV.

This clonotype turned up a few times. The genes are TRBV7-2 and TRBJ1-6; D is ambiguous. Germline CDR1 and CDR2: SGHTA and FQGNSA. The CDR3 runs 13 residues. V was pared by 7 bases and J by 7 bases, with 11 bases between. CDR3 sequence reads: CASTPNKNSPLHF. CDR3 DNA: TGTGCCAGCACCCCGAATAAAAATTCACCCCTCCACTTT.

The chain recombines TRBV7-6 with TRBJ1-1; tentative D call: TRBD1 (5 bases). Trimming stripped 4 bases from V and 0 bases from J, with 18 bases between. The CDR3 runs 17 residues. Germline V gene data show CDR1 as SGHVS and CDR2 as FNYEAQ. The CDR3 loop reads CASSSPLLGTVNTEAFF. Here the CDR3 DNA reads TGTGCCAGCAGCTCCCCATTGTTAGGGACGGTGAACACTGAAGCTTTCTTT.

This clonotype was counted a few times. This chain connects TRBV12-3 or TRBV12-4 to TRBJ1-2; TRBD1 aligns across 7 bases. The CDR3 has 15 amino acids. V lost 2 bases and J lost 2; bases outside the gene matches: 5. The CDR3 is CASSLIPTGNYGYTF. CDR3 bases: TGTGCCAGCAGTTTAATCCCGACAGGGAACTATGGCTACACCTTC.

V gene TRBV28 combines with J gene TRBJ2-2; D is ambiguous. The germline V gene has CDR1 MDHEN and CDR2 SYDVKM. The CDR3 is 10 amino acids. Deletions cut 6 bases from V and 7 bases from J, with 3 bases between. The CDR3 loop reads CASRHGELFF. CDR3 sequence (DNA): TGTGCCAGCAGACACGGGGAGCTGTTTTTT. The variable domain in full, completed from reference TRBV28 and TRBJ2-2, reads DVKVTQSSRYLVKRTGEKVFLECVQDMDHENMFWYRQDPGLGLRLIYFSYDVKMKEKGDIPEGYSVSREKKERFSLILESASTNQTSMYLCASRHGELFFGEGSRLTVL.